This TCR beta chain was retrieved from a study of T cell repertoires in cytomegalovirus infection. Study background: Carrying CMV and the relevant HLA type showed in public TCR beta signatures. General study points: The cumulative frequency of public TCR beta families identified carriers of CMV plus the relevant HLA.

TCRdb reprocessed the reads via MiXCR and lists one record per CDR3 protein. The data contain more than 150,000 distinct CDR3 sequences, about 21% of them singletons. This clonotype has just a few counts. As yet, its antigen is unknown. Sample: PBMCs. This clonotype originated in a human donor in good health (CMV status not recorded). Some clones in this sample may be carry-over from other donors' samples.

DNA for the CDR3: TGTGCCAGCAACCGACAAGGTCGGACTGAAGCTTTCTTT. Its translation is CASNRQGRTEAFF. The chain links TRBV27 to TRBJ1-1; no firm D call. V lost 7 bases and J lost 5, with 14 bases in between. The CDR3 sequence is 13 residues long. Germline-derived CDR1 and CDR2 are MNHEY and SMNVEV (reference sequence).